The 5 T cell receptor beta chains listed next were all sequenced from one sample in a study of technical replicates of blood from a handful of donors (dated by TCRdb to the late 2010s). Library preparation was by the immunoSEQ multiplex PCR assay. Here the immuneACCESS table is served through TCRdb, limited to in-frame sequences with V and J called. Missing clones are a known gap in these copies; in checked studies unresolved V genes cover under half, and the rest lacks a known reason. For this sample the table gives 50,000 to 60,000 clones, of which over 85% were detected only once. The top ten hold over 2.5% of the sample. Sequencing was carried out using PBMCs. The receptors come from a human donor in good health. Some clones in this sample may be carry-over from other donors' samples.

In the case of this clone: Sequence at one end of the junction differs from germline and may be a read error. The chain uses TRBV6-5 and TRBJ1-4; possible D gene TRBD1, 5 bases. The CDR3 covers 14 residues. The germline V gene has CDR1 MNHEY and CDR2 SVGAGI. CDR3: CTSSYSDISEKLFF. In DNA form, the CDR3 reads TGTACCAGCAGTTACTCGGACATTTCTGAAAAACTGTTTTTT.

Only one count was recorded for this clone. This chain joins TRBV4-3 and TRBJ2-3, with TRBD2 as a possible D gene (5 bases). V was cut by 4 bases and J by 5 bases, with 13 bases left in between. The CDR3 covers 14 residues. Per the germline V gene, CDR1 is LGHNA and CDR2 is YSLEER. This CDR3 reads CASSLSGWRDTQYF. CDR3 in DNA: TGCGCCAGCAGCCTATCGGGGTGGCGAGATACGCAGTATTTT.

The V gene is TRBV19, the J gene TRBJ2-7; 9 bases match TRBD2. V lost 6 bases to trimming and J lost 1 base; unmatched junction nucleotides: 1. The CDR3 loop spans 13 amino acids. Germline CDR1 and CDR2: LNHDA and SQIVND (reference sequence). The CDR3: CASRGLASYEQYF. The DNA for the CDR3 is TGTGCCAGTAGGGGACTAGCATCCTACGAGCAGTACTTC.

This sequence joins TRBV19 and TRBJ2-5; the D is unclear. The CDR3 runs 13 residues. Germline V lookup: CDR1 LNHDA, CDR2 SQIVND (reference sequence). Trimming took off 6 bases at V and 5 bases at J, with 13 bases between the two ends. CDR3 sequence (DNA): TGTGCCAGTAGCCTCCCCCTGTCGGAGACCCAGTACTTC. Translated, it gives CASSLPLSETQYF. Combining the CDR3 with reference TRBV19 and TRBJ2-5 gives the whole variable domain DGGITQSPKYLFRKEGQNVTLSCEQNLNHDAMYWYRQDPGQGLRLIYYSQIVNDFQKGDIAEGYSVSREKKESFPLTVTSAQKNPTAFYLCASSLPLSETQYFGPGTRLLVL.

J is TRBJ2-1 and V is TRBV6-6; 13 nucleotides align to TRBD2. V was clipped by 7 bases and J by 9 bases; unmatched bases: 6. The V gene's germline CDR1 is MNHNY and CDR2 SVGAGI (reference sequence). The CDR3 totals 14 residues. This CDR3 is CASIGTSGAGEQFF. CDR3 nucleotide sequence: TGTGCCAGCATAGGGACTAGCGGGGCCGGTGAGCAGTTCTTC.